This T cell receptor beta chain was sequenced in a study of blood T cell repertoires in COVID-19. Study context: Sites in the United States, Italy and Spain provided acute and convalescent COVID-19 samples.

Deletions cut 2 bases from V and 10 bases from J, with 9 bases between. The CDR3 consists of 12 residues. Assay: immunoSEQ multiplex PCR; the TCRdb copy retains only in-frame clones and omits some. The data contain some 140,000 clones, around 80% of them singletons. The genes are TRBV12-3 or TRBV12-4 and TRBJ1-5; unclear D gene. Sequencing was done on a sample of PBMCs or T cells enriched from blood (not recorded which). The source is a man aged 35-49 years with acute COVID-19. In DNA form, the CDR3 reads TGTGCCAGCAGTTTAACATCCTCACCCCAGCATTTT. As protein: CASSLTSSPQHF.